This TCR beta chain was identified in a study of T cell responses to AZD1222 COVID-19 vaccine. Findings and limits, study-wide: Baseline seropositives among AZD1222 recipients totaled only six. The sample set comprised mostly white British donors with more females, and clonal diversity was possibly underestimated. Reports say nearly half of spike-specific TCRs go after unmutated variant regions. Elevations in Spike-specific TCR breadth and depth followed administration of two AZD1222 doses.

Details on this clone: Its matching antigen is unknown.

Sequencing was performed with immunoSEQ multiplex PCR; in TCRdb, only in-frame clones are kept and a portion is missing. Seen here are 93,000 or so clones, about nine tenths observed once, and the top ten hold more than 4.5%. Germline CDR1 reads MDHEN; CDR2 reads SYDVKM. The CDR3 has 12 amino acids. Trimming stripped 1 base from V and 13 bases from J, with 14 bases between. The chain employs TRBV28 and TRBJ2-7; D remains ambiguous. The sequence derives from an adult in good health. The material was peripheral blood, obtained on day 0 of AZD1222 vaccination. CDR3 residues: CASSLFSDGPYF. The CDR3 DNA follows: TGTGCCAGCAGTTTATTCTCGGACGGCCCATACTTC.